The entry below describes one T cell receptor beta chain. Its matching antigen is unknown. Read sequence stops 3 residues before the CDR3 end, and the germline J gene provides the missing end. The source of the sample is a study of T cells in women clearing cervical HPV infection. Study results and caveats: Repertoire richness, not evenness, was significantly elevated in CIN3+ cases versus controls. Cases carried less TRBV6-7 than controls: 0.11% versus 0.16%.

MY09/MY11 PCR detected cervical HPV DNA; dot-blot assigned genotypes. Measured with immunoSEQ multiplex PCR; TCRdb has only the in-frame clones, and not every one. The table counts about 21,000 clones; over 5% lies in the top ten. CDR1 MRHNA and CDR2 SNTAGT come from the germline V gene. There are 15 residues in the CDR3. J lost 2 bases, V lost 5 bases, and 3 bases had no gene match. This sequence was found in a woman aged 18-70 years with a cervical HPV16 infection that either progressed to CIN3+ or cleared (not recorded which). Sequencing input: blood buffy coat. The chain links TRBV6-4 to TRBJ2-6; the match to TRBD1 covers 7 bases. The CDR3 region is CASSSGGTGANVLTF. The part of the CDR3 DNA that was read is TGTGCCAGCAGTTCAGGGGGAACTGGGGCCAACGTC.